This T cell receptor beta chain was recovered during a study of control samples from healthy donors and cancer patients. Germline V gene data show CDR1 as SNHLY and CDR2 as FYNNEI. The CDR3 length is 11 residues. The ends were cut back, 7 bases at V and 5 bases at J, with 8 bases in the middle. Sequencing was performed with immunoSEQ multiplex PCR; in TCRdb, only in-frame clones are kept and a portion is missing. The top ten clones hold 0.58% of a sample with 120,000 or so clones, about 92% of them seen once. The sample comprised PBMCs. This clonotype was obtained from a man older than 75 with head and neck cancer. V and J are TRBV2 and TRBJ1-1; D remains ambiguous. CDR3 amino acids: CASTWVTEAFF. The CDR3 DNA follows: TGTGCCAGCACCTGGGTTACTGAAGCTTTCTTT.